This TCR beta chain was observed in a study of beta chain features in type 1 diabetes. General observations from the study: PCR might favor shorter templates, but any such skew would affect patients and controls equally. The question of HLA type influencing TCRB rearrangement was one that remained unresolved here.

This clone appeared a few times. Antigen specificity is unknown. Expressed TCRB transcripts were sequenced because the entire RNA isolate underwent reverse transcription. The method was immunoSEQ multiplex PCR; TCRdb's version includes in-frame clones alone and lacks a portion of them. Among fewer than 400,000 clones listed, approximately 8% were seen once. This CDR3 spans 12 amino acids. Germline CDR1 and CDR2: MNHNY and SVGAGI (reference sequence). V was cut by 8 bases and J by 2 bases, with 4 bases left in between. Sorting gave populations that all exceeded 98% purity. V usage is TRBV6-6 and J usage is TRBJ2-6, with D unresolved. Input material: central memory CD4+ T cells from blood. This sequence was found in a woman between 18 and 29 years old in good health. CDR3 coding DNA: TGTGCCAGCCAGGCTGGGGCCAACGTCCTGACTTTC. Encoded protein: CASQAGANVLTF.